The 14 T cell receptor beta chains reported below all come from one sample, sequenced in a study of CD8+CD57+ T cells in acquired aplastic anemia. Genomic DNA, serving as template, underwent TCR beta VDJ and CDR3 profiling. Each CDR3 protein gets one entry after TCRdb re-called the reads with MiXCR. The sample shows hundreds of thousands of distinct CDR3 sequences, 65% to 75% of them seen only once. Sequencing input: sorted CD4+, CD8+, or CD8+CD57+ T cells (not recorded which) from PBMCs. These receptors were collected from a human donor in good health, serving as a control.

As regards this clonotype: A much larger clone sits a single nucleotide away, making a read error possible. The rearrangement uses TRBV5-4 and TRBJ2-1; 9 bases match TRBD2. Germline-derived CDR1 and CDR2 are SGHNT and YYREEE (reference sequence). The CDR3 is made up of 16 amino acids. CDR3 sequence: CASGVTGLARVGEQFF. CDR3 DNA: TGCGCCAGCGGCGTCACGGGACTAGCAAGGGTCGGTGAGCAGTTCTTC.

The rearrangement uses TRBV29-1 and TRBJ2-7; 9 bases are shared with TRBD1. This CDR3 contains 14 residues. V dropped 7 bases and J dropped 0; count of bases not matched to a gene: 7. In germline, CDR1 is SQVTM, CDR2 ANQGSEA. The CDR3 loop is CSARPGQGSYEQYF. The CDR3 bases are TGCAGCGCCCGTCCGGGACAGGGCTCCTACGAGCAGTACTTC.

Remarks on this clonotype: A much more abundant neighbour one base away suggests this may be a read error. This chain joins TRBV5-6 and TRBJ1-3; D ambiguous. This CDR3 comprises 15 residues. Germline V gives CDR1 SGHDT, CDR2 YYEEEE. Trimming removed 1 base from V and 1 base from J, with 9 bases in between. CDR3 in DNA: TGTGCCAGCAGCTTGAGGTTGCGGTCTGGAAACACCATATATTTT. Protein: CASSLRLRSGNTIYF. The full variable domain, completed using reference TRBV5-6 and TRBJ1-3, is DAGVTQSPTHLIKTRGQQVTLRCSPKSGHDTVSWYQQALGQGPQFIFQYYEEEERQRGNFPDRFSGHQFPNYSSELNVNALLLGDSALYLCASSLRLRSGNTIYFGEGSWLTVV.

This clonotype has at least ten counts. V gene TRBV19 combines with J gene TRBJ1-2; a weak D match, TRBD1 (6 bases). The CDR3 sequence is 12 residues long. The V gene's germline CDR1 is LNHDA and CDR2 SQIVND (reference sequence). Trimming removed 6 bases from V and 5 bases from J, with 10 bases in between. The CDR3 sequence is CASRPGVYGYTF. The CDR3 DNA is TGTGCCAGTAGACCAGGGGTTTATGGCTACACCTTC.

This clonotype was counted many times. The chain joins TRBV5-6 to TRBJ1-6, with D possibly being TRBD1 (6 bases). V gave up 0 bases and J gave up 0 bases, with 13 bases separating them. This CDR3 is 18 amino acids long. Germline V gives CDR1 SGHDT, CDR2 YYEEEE. The CDR3 loop is CASSLGGPLSSYNSPLHF. The CDR3 bases are TGTGCCAGCAGCTTGGGGGGGCCTCTAAGCTCCTATAATTCACCCCTCCACTTT.

Turning to this clonotype: At one end, the junction sequence differs from germline, possibly due to a read error. This chain links TRBV2 with TRBJ1-2; no clear D. The CDR3 consists of 10 residues. Germline V gives CDR1 SNHLY, CDR2 FYNNEI. The CDR3 spells CASSENGNSF. The CDR3 nucleotides are TGTGCCAGCAGTGAAAATGGCAACTCCTTC.

This clonotype was recorded a few times. The chain joins TRBV12-3 or TRBV12-4 to TRBJ1-1; possibly TRBD1 for D (6 bases). Trimming cost V 7 bases and J 3 bases, with 18 bases left between them. There are 15 residues in the CDR3. DNA of the CDR3: TGTGCCAGCAAGACTCGGGACATTGGGGACACTGAAGCTTTCTTT. Translated, it gives CASKTRDIGDTEAFF.

The chain has TRBV20-1 and TRBJ1-2; D is unclear. CDR1 is DFQATT, CDR2 SNEGSKA, per germline (reference sequence). V lost 4 bases and J 6 bases, leaving 18 bases between the germline ends. The CDR3 extends over 14 amino acids. CDR3 sequence: CSANLRRAVHGYTF. In DNA form, the CDR3 reads TGCAGTGCTAATCTTCGGCGAGCAGTACATGGCTACACCTTC.

V usage is TRBV9 and J usage is TRBJ1-6; D is unresolved. The CDR3 runs 16 residues. V lost 4 bases and J lost 12, with 23 bases in between. Germline loops: CDR1 SGDLS, CDR2 YYNGEE. For the CDR3, the DNA is TGTGCCAGCAGCACCGAACGGGGAGGCACCGGGGAACCCCTCCACTTT. Amino acid sequence: CASSTERGGTGEPLHF.

About this clonotype itself: The junction and the germline gene differ at one end; a read error may be behind it. The V gene is TRBV7-8, the J gene TRBJ2-7; weak D call: TRBD1 (5 bases). The CDR3 contains 14 residues. Per germline, CDR1 SGHVS and CDR2 FQNEAQ. In nucleotides, the CDR3 is TGTGCCAGCAGCCAAGATTGGGGCAGAGCCTACGAGCAGTTC. Protein product: CASSQDWGRAYEQF.

The chain links TRBV11-3 to TRBJ2-5; 7 bases line up with TRBD1. The CDR3 is made up of 12 amino acids. Germline loops: CDR1 SGHNT, CDR2 YENEEA. The ends lost 1 base at V and 9 bases at J; junction bases unmatched: 2. Written as DNA, the CDR3 is TGTGCCAGCAGCTTAGGGCAGGGGGCCCAGTACTTC. Translation: CASSLGQGAQYF.

This clonotype was observed at least ten times. A read error may account for a junction end that differs from germline. The V gene is TRBV27, the J gene TRBJ1-2, with D possibly TRBD1 on 6 matching bases. There are 12 residues in the CDR3. Germline-derived CDR1 and CDR2 are MNHEY and SMNVEV (reference sequence). The CDR3 loop reads CASRTKQGVGAF. In DNA form, the CDR3 reads TGTGCCAGCAGGACTAAACAGGGAGTTGGCGCCTTC.

The chain combines TRBV20-1 with TRBJ2-1; TRBD2 matches at 12 bases. The ends lost 5 bases at V and 9 bases at J; junction bases unmatched: 5. CDR3 length: 13 residues. The germline V gene encodes CDR1 DFQATT and CDR2 SNEGSKA (reference sequence). CDR3 protein: CSALTSGGGEQFF. The CDR3 DNA reads TGCAGTGCTTTGACTAGCGGGGGTGGTGAGCAGTTCTTC.

The chain joins TRBV12-3 or TRBV12-4 to TRBJ1-6; possible D gene TRBD1, 5 bases. V dropped 3 bases and J dropped 6 bases, with 9 bases sitting between them. This CDR3 is 14 amino acids long. CDR3 sequence (DNA): TGTGCCAGCAGTTTCGGGACGAGTAATTCACCCCTCCACTTT. The encoded protein is CASSFGTSNSPLHF.